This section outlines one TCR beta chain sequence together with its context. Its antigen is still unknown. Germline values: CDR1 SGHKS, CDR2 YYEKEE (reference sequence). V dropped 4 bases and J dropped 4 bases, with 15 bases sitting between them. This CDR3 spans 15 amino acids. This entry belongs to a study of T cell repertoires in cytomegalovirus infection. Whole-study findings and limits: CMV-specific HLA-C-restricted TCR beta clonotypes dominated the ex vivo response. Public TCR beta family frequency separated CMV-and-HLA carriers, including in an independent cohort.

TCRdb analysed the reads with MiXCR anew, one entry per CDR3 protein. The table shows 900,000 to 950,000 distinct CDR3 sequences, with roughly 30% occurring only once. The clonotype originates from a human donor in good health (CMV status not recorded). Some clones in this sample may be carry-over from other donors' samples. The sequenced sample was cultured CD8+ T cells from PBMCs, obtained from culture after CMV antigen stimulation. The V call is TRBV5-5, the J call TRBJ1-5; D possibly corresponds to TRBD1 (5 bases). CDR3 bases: TGTGCCAGCAGCCCGACAGCGTCTCAAAATCAGCCCCAGCATTTT. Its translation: CASSPTASQNQPQHF. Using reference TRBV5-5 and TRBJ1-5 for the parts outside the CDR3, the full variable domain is DAGVTQSPTHLIKTRGQQVTLRCSPISGHKSVSWYQQVLGQGPQFIFQYYEKEERGRGNFPDRFSARQFPNYSSELNVNALLLGDSALYLCASSPTASQNQPQHFGDGTRLSIL.